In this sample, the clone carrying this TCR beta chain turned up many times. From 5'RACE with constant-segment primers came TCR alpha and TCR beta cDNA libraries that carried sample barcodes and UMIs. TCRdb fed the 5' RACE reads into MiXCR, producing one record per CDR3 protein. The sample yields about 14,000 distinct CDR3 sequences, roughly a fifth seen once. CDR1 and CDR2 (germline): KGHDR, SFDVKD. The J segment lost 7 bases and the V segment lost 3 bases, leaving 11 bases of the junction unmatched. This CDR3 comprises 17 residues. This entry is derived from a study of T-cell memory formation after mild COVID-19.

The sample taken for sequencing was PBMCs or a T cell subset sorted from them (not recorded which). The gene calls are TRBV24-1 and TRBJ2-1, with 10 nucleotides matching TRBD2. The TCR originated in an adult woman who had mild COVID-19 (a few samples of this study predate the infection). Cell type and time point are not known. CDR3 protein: CATSDNLVLAGGNEQFF. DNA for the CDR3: TGTGCCACCAGTGATAACCTCGTGTTAGCGGGGGGTAATGAGCAGTTCTTC.